The clone carrying this T cell receptor beta chain appeared a few times. What it recognizes is unknown. This record belongs to a study of T-cell reconstitution after alpha-beta-depleted transplantation in children. Points from the study as a whole: Several hundred rapidly expanded clones from non-depleted graft cells reportedly supplied alpha-beta T cells about two months post-transplant. Surviving recipient cells, namely T cells and thymic progenitors, were the source of high day-60 TCRbeta diversity in some patients. Newly produced T cells mostly provided counts and TCRbeta diversity after one year, as hyperexpanded clones declined.

Unique molecular identifiers were incorporated when the TCRbeta library was constructed. Each CDR3 protein is one row after TCRdb ran MiXCR on the PCR reads. The sample records fewer than 500,000 distinct CDR3 sequences, about 40% being singletons. V was cut by 3 bases and J by 11 bases, with 11 bases left in between. The CDR3 length is 11 residues. Germline lookup yields CDR1 DFQATT and CDR2 SNEGSKA (reference sequence). V and J are TRBV20-1 and TRBJ1-3; D call uncertain. The receptor was derived from a girl aged 2-10 years with aplastic anemia, due to receive a stem cell transplant. The specimen comprised PBMCs, sampled before TCRalphabeta/CD19-depleted stem cell transplant. CDR3 amino acids: CSASEGNAIYF. CDR3 coding DNA: TGCAGTGCTAGTGAGGGAAATGCCATATATTTT.